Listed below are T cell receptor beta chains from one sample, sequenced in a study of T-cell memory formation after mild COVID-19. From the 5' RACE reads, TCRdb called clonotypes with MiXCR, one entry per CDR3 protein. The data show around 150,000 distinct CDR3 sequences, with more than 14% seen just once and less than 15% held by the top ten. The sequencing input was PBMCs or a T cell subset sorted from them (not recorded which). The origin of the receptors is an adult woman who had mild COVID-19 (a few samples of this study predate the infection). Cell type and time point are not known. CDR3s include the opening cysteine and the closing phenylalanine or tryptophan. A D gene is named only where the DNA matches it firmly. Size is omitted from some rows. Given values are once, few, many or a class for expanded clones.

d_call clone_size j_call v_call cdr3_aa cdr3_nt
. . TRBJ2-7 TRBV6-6 CASSYPQDLTLEQYF TGTGCCAGCAGTTACCCGCAGGACCTAACCTTGGAGCAGTACTTC
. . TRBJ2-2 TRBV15 CATSSQGRLTGELFF TGTGCCACCAGCAGCCAGGGGCGCCTCACCGGGGAGCTGTTTTTT
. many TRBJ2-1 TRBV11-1 CASSLAASSYNEQFF TGTGCCAGCAGCTTAGCGGCTAGCTCCTACAATGAGCAGTTCTTC
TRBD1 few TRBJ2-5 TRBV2 CASSADRVSETQYF TGTGCCAGCAGCGCGGACAGGGTGTCAGAGACCCAGTACTTC
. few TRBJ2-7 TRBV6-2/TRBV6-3 CASSYYPTYEQYF TGTGCCAGCAGTTACTACCCTACGTACGAGCAGTACTTC
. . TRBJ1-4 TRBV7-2 CASSLGGGEKLFF TGTGCCAGCAGCTTAGGGGGAGGGGAAAAACTGTTTTTT
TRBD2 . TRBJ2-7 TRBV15 CATSRGVSGLYEQYF TGTGCCACCAGCAGAGGGGTTAGCGGGCTCTACGAGCAGTACTTC
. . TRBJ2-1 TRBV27 CASSSHREGSYNEQFF TGTGCCAGCAGTTCCCACAGGGAAGGCTCCTACAATGAGCAGTTCTTC
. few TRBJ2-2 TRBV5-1 CASSWHRDTLNTGELFF TGCGCCAGCAGCTGGCACCGGGACACCCTCAACACCGGGGAGCTATTTTTT
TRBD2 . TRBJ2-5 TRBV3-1 CASSPGSGGPLSETQYF TGTGCCAGCAGCCCCGGTAGCGGGGGGCCCTTGAGTGAGACCCAGTACTTC
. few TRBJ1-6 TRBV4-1 CASSQVPRGSSPLHF TGCGCCAGCAGCCAAGTTCCCCGGGGTAGCTCACCCCTCCACTTT
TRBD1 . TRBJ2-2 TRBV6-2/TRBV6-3 CASRYRGDTGELFF TGTGCCAGCCGCTACAGGGGGGACACCGGGGAGCTGTTTTTT
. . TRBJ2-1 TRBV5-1 CASSLIVSDEQFF TGCGCCAGCAGCTTGATAGTTTCTGATGAGCAGTTCTTC
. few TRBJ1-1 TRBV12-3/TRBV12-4 CASTLSGRGPNTEAFF TGTGCCAGCACCTTGAGTGGCAGGGGCCCGAACACTGAAGCTTTCTTT
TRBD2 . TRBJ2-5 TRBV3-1 CASSQGAGSQETQYF TGTGCCAGCAGCCAAGGAGCGGGGTCCCAAGAGACCCAGTACTTC
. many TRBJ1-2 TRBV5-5 CASSLESGYGYTF TGTGCCAGCAGCTTGGAATCCGGGTATGGCTACACCTTC
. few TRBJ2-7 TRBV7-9 CASSFSRTLTSYEQYF TGTGCCAGCAGCTTTAGTAGGACTCTTACCTCCTACGAGCAGTACTTC
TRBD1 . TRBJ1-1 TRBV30 CAWSGLQGAGTEAFF TGTGCCTGGAGTGGCCTACAGGGGGCTGGCACTGAAGCTTTCTTT
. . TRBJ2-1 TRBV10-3 CAISDVASYNEQFF TGTGCCATCAGTGACGTAGCCTCCTACAATGAGCAGTTCTTC
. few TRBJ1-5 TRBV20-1 CSASSAAISNQPQHF TGCAGTGCTAGTTCTGCGGCTATCAGCAATCAGCCCCAGCATTTT
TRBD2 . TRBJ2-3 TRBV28 CASSSGGTSGETQYF TGTGCCAGCAGCAGCGGGGGGACTAGCGGGGAAACGCAGTATTTT
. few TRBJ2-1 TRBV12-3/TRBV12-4 CASSHPPWGVSGNEQFF TGTGCCAGCAGCCACCCCCCTTGGGGGGTTTCGGGCAATGAGCAGTTCTTC
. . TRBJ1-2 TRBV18 CASSQRVGYTF TGTGCCAGCTCACAGAGGGTCGGCTACACCTTC
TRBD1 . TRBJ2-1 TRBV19 CASRQGVSYNEQFF TGTGCCAGTAGGCAGGGGGTTTCCTACAATGAGCAGTTCTTC
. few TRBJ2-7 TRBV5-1 CASSFPGDSYEQYF TGCGCCAGCAGCTTCCCAGGGGATTCGTACGAGCAGTACTTC
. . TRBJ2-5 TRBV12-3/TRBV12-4 CASSIVGGLQETQYF TGTGCCAGCAGTATAGTAGGGGGGCTCCAAGAGACCCAGTACTTC
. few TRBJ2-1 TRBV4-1 CASSPSGGTTYNEQFF TGCGCCAGCAGCCCATCCGGGGGGACAACATACAATGAGCAGTTCTTC
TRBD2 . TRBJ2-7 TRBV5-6 CASRGRGVGEQYF TGTGCCAGCAGGGGACGGGGGGTCGGAGAGCAGTACTTC
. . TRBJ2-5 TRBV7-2 CASSDGLIQETQYF TGTGCCAGCAGCGACGGACTGATCCAAGAGACCCAGTACTTC
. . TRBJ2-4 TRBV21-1 CASSKSGVGLAGIRAKNIQYF TGTGCCAGCAGCAAATCCGGGGTCGGACTAGCGGGAATAAGGGCCAAAAACATTCAGTACTTC
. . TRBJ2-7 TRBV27 CASMGTSGQRGDYEQYF TGTGCCAGCATGGGGACCTCGGGACAAAGAGGGGACTACGAGCAGTACTTC
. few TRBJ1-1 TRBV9 CASSQTPSASTEAFF TGTGCCAGCAGCCAAACCCCGTCAGCGAGCACTGAAGCTTTCTTT
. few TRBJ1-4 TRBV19 CASTGRSNEKLFF TGTGCCAGTACGGGACGATCTAATGAAAAACTGTTTTTT
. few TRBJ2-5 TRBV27 CASSLVQEETQYF TGTGCCAGCAGTTTGGTGCAGGAAGAGACCCAGTACTTC
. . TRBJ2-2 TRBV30 CAWRLTGELFF TGTGCCTGGAGGCTAACCGGGGAGCTGTTTTTT
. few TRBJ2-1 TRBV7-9 CASSLEGLDSSEQFF TGTGCCAGCAGCTTAGAGGGCCTAGATTCAAGTGAGCAGTTCTTC
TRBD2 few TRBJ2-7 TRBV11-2 CASSLEGTSGEMGSYEQYF TGTGCCAGCAGCTTAGAAGGGACTAGCGGGGAAATGGGCTCCTACGAGCAGTACTTC